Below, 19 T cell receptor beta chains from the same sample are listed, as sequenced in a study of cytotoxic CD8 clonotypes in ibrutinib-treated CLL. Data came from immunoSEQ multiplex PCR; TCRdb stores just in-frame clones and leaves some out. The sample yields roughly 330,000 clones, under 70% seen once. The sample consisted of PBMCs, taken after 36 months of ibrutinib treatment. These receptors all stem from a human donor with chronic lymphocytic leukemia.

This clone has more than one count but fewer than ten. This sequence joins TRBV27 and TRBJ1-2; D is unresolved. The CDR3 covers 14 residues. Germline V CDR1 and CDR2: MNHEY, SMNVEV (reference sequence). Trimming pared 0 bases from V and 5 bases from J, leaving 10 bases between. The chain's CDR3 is CASSLSNREYGYTF. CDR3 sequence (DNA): TGTGCCAGCAGTTTATCGAACCGAGAGTATGGCTACACCTTC.

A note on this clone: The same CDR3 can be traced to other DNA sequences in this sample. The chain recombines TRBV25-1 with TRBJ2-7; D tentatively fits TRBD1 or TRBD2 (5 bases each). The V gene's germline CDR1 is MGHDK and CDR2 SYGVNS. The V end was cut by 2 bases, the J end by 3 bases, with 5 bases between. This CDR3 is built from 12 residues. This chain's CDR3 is CASSEGGYEQYF. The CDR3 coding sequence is TGTGCCAGCAGTGAAGGGGGCTACGAGCAGTACTTC.

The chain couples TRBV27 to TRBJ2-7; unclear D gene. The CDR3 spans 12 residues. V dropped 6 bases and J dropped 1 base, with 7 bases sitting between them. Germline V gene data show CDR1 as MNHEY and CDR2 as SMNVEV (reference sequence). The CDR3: CASRDRSYEQYF. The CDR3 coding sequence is TGTGCCAGCAGGGACCGTTCCTACGAGCAGTACTTC.

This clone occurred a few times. The CDR3 reads CASNPGLAGATGELFF. CDR3 bases: TGTGCCAGTAACCCTGGACTAGCGGGAGCGACCGGGGAGCTGTTTTTT. The chain is built from TRBV19 and TRBJ2-2; TRBD2 matches at 13 bases. The CDR3 has 16 residues. Germline V gene lookup returns CDR1 LNHDA and CDR2 SQIVND (reference sequence). V was pared by 7 bases and J by 5 bases, with 7 bases of the junction left unmatched.

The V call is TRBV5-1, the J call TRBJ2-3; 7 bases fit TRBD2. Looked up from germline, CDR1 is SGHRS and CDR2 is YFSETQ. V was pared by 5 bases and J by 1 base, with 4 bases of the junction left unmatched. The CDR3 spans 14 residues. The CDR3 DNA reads TGCGCCAGCAGTCTAGCGGTAGGCACAGATACGCAGTATTTT. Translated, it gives CASSLAVGTDTQYF.

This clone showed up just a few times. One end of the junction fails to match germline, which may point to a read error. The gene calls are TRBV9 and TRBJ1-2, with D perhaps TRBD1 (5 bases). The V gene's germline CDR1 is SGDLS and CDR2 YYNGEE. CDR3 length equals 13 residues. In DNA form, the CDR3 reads TGTGCCAGCAGCGTAGCTTTGGACACGAGGCAATACTTC. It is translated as CASSVALDTRQYF.

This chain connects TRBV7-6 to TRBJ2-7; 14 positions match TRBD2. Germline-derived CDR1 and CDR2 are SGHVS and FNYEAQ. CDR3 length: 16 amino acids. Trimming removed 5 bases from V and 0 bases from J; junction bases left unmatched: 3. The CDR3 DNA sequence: TGTGCCAGCAGCCCTGGGACTAGCGGGAGCTCCTACGAGCAGTACTTC. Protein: CASSPGTSGSSYEQYF.

The CDR3 DNA follows: TGCGCCAGCAGCCAAGTGGGAACACTCGCGAGCTACACCTTC. The encoded protein is CASSQVGTLASYTF. The chain combines TRBV4-1 with TRBJ1-2; no firm D call. The germline CDR1 and CDR2 sequences are MGHRA and YSYEKL. V was clipped by 1 base and J by 9 bases, with 15 bases between them. The CDR3 is 14 residues long.

This CDR3 reads CASSLSAGTWDTQYF. Written as DNA, the CDR3 is TGTGCCAGCAGCTTAAGTGCGGGCACGTGGGATACGCAGTATTTT. V usage is TRBV7-3 and J usage is TRBJ2-3; tentatively, D is TRBD2 (5 bases). Germline V gene data show CDR1 as SGHTA and CDR2 as FQGTGA. The CDR3 consists of 15 residues. Trimming took 1 base from V and 6 from J, leaving 14 bases between them.

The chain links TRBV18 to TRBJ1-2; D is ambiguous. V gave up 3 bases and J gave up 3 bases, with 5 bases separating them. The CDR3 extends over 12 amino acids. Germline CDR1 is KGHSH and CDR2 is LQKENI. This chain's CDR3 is CASSPGDYGYTF. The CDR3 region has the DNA TGTGCCAGCTCACCGGGAGACTATGGCTACACCTTC.

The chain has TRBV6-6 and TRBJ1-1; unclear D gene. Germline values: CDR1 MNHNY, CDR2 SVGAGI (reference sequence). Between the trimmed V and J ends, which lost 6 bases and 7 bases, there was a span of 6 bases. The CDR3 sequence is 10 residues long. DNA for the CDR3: TGTGCCAGCAGCCGAGATGAAGCTTTCTTT. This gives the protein CASSRDEAFF.

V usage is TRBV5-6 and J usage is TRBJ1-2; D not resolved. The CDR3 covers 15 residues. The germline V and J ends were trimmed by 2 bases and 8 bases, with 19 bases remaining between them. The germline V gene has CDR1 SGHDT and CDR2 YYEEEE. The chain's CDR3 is CASSLSSTPLRGYTF. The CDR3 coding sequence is TGTGCCAGCAGCTTATCCTCGACACCCCTAAGGGGCTACACCTTC.

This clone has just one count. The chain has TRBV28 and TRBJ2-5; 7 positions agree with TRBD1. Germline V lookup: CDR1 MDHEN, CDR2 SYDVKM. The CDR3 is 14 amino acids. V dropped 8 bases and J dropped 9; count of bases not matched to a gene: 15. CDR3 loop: CASLPGTAKGAQYF. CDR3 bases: TGTGCCAGCCTCCCGGGGACAGCTAAAGGGGCCCAGTACTTC.

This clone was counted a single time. DNA of the CDR3: TGTGCCAGCAGCCAAGCCCCCAGCGGGAGGGACCAAGAGACCCAGTACTTC. It codes for CASSQAPSGRDQETQYF. The chain couples TRBV4-2 to TRBJ2-5; TRBD2 matches at 10 bases. V lost 1 base and J lost 0; bases outside the gene matches: 5. The V gene's germline CDR1 is LGHNA and CDR2 YNFKEQ. This CDR3 region has 17 residues.

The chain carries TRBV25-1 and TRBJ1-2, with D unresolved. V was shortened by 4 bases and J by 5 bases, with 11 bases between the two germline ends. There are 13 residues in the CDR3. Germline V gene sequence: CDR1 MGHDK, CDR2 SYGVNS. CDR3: CASSGRTWYGYTF. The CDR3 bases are TGTGCCAGCAGTGGACGGACCTGGTATGGCTACACCTTC.

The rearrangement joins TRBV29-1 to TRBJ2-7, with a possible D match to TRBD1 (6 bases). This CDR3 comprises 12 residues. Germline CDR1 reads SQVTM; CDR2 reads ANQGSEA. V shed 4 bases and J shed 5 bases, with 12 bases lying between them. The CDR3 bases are TGCAGCGTTGGATACAGGGCGCACGAGCAGTACTTC. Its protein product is CSVGYRAHEQYF.

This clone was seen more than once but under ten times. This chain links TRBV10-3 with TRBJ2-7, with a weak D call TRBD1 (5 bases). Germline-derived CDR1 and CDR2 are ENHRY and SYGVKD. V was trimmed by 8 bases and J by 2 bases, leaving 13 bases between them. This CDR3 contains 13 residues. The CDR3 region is CAIARQNAYEQYF. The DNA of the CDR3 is TGTGCCATCGCAAGACAGAATGCCTACGAGCAGTACTTC.

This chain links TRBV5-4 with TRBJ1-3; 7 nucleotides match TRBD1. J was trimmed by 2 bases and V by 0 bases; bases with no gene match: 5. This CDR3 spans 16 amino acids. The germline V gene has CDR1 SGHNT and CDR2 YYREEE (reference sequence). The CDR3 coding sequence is TGTGCCAGCAGCTTGGAGACAGGGTTCGCTGGAAACACCATATATTTT. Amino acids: CASSLETGFAGNTIYF.

CDR3 nucleotides: TGTGCCAGCAGTTATCAAGAACCCGGGACAGGACACGGCCCCGGAGAGTACTTC. Amino acids: CASSYQEPGTGHGPGEYF. The gene calls are TRBV6-8 and TRBJ2-4, with 8 bases that match TRBD1. CDR3 length equals 18 residues. V lost 3 bases and J lost 14; bases outside the gene matches: 24. Germline V gene lookup returns CDR1 MNHGY and CDR2 SAAAGT.